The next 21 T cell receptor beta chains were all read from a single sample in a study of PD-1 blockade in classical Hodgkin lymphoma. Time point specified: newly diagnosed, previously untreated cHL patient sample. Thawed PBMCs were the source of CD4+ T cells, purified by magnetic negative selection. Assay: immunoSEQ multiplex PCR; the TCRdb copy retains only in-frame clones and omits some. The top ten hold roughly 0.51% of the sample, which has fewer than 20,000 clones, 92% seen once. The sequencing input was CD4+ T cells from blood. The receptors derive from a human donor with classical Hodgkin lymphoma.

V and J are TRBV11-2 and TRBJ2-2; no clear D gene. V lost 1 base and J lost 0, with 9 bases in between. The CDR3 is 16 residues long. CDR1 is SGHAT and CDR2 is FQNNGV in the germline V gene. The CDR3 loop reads CASSLVGGANTGELFF. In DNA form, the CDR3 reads TGTGCCAGCAGCTTAGTGGGCGGAGCGAACACCGGGGAGCTGTTTTTT.

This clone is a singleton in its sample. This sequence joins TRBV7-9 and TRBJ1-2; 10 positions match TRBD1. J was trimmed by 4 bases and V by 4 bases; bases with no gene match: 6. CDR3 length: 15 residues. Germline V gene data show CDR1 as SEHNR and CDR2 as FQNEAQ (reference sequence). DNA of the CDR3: TGTGCCAGCAGCTCCCGGGACAGGGGCCCCTATGGCTACACCTTC. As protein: CASSSRDRGPYGYTF. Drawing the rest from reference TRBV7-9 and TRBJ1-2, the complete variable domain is DTGVSQNPRHKITKRGQNVTFRCDPISEHNRLYWYRQTLGQGPEFLTYFQNEAQLEKSRLLSDRFSAERPKGSFSTLEIQRTEQGDSAMYLCASSSRDRGPYGYTFGSGTRLTVV.

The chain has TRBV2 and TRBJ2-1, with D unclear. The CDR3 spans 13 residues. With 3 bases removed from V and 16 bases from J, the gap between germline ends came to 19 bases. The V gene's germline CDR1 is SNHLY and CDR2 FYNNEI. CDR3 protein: CASSEIFGELGFF. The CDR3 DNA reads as TGTGCCAGCAGTGAGATTTTCGGCGAACTCGGATTCTTC.

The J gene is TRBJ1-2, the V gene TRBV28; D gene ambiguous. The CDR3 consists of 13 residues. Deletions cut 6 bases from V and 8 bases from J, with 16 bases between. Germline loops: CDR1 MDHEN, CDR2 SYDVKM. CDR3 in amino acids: CASRDRIRGGYTF. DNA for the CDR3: TGTGCCAGCAGGGACCGGATTCGAGGCGGCTACACCTTC.

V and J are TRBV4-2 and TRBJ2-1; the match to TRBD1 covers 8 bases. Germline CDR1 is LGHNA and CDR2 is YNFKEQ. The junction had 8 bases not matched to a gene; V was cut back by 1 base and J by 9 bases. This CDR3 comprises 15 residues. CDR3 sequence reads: CASSQAGTGGPEQFF. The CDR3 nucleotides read TGTGCCAGCAGCCAAGCCGGGACAGGAGGGCCTGAGCAGTTCTTC.

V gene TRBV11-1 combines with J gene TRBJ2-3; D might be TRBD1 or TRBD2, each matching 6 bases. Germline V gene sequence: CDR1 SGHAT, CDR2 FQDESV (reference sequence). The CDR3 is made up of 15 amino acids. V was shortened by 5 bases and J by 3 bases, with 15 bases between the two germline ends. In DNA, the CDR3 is TGTGCCAGCAGCCCGGGGGCATTAGCTACAGATACGCAGTATTTT. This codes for CASSPGALATDTQYF. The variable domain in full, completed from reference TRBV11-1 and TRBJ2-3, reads EAEVAQSPRYKITEKSQAVAFWCDPISGHATLYWYRQILGQGPELLVQFQDESVVDDSQLPKDRFSAERLKGVDSTLKIQPAELGDSAMYLCASSPGALATDTQYFGPGTRLTVL.

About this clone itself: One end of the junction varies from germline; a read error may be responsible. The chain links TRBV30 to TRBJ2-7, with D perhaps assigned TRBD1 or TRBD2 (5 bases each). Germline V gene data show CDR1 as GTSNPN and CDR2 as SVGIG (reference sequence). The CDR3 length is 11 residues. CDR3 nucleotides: TGTGCCTGGAGTGTAGGGGACGAACAGTACTTC. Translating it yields CAWSVGDEQYF.

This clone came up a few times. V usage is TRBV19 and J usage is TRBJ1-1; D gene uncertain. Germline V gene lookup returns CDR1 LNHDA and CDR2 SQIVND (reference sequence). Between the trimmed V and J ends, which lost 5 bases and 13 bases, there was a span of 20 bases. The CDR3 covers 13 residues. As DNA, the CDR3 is TGTGCCAGTAGTGAAGATACTAGGACCCGAGGTTTCTTT. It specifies CASSEDTRTRGFF.

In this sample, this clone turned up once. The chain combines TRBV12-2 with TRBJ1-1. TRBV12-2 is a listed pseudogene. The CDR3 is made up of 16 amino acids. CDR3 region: CASRLGYGFMNTEAFF. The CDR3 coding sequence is TGTGCAAGTCGCTTAGGCTATGGGTTTATGAACACTGAAGCTTTCTTT.

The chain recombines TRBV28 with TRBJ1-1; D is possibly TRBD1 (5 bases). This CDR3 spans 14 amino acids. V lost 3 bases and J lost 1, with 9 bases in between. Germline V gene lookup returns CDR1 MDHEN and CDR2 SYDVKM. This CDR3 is CASSFGGTNTEAFF. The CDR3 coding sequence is TGTGCCAGCAGTTTCGGGGGAACGAACACTGAAGCTTTCTTT.

CDR3 sequence reads: CASSLGWFGDNEQFF. The CDR3 nucleotides are TGTGCCAGCAGCTTGGGTTGGTTTGGGGACAATGAGCAGTTCTTC. The chain has TRBV5-4 and TRBJ2-1; D gene uncertain. Trimming shortened V by 0 bases and J by 5 bases, and 12 bases separated the two germline ends. There are 15 residues in the CDR3. Germline values: CDR1 SGHNT, CDR2 YYREEE (reference sequence).

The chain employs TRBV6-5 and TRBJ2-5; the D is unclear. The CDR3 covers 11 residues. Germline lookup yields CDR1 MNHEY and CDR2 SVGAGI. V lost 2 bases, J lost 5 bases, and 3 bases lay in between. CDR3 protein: CASSYGETQYF. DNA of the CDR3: TGTGCCAGCAGTTACGGGGAGACCCAGTACTTC.

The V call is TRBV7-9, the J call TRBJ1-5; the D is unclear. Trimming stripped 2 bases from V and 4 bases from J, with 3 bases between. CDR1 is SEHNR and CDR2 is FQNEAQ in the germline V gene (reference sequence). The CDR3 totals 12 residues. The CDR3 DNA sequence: TGTGCCAGCAGCTTACAAAATCAGCCCCAGCATTTT. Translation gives CASSLQNQPQHF.

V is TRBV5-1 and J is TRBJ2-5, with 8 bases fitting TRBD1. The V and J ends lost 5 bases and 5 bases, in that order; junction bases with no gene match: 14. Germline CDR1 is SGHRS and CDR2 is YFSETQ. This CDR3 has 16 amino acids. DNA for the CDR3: TGCGCCAGCAGTCAGGACCAGGGGGCGCGATTTGAGACCCAGTACTTC. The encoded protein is CASSQDQGARFETQYF. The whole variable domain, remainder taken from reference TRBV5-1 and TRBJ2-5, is KAGVTQTPRYLIKTRGQQVTLSCSPISGHRSVSWYQQTPGQGLQFLFEYFSETQRNKGNFPGRFSGRQFSNSRSEMNVSTLELGDSALYLCASSQDQGARFETQYFGPGTRLLVL.

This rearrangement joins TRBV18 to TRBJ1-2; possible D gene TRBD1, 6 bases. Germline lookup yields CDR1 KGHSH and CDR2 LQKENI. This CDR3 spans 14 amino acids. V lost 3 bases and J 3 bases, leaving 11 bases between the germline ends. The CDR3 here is CASSPGGADYGYTF. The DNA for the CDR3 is TGTGCCAGCTCACCGGGGGGCGCAGACTATGGCTACACCTTC.

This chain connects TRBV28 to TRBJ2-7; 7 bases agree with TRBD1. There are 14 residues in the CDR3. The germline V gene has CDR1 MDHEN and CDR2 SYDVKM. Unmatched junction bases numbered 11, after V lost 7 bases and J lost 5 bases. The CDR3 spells CASTSTGIKNEQYF. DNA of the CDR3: TGTGCCAGCACCTCGACAGGGATTAAGAACGAGCAGTACTTC.

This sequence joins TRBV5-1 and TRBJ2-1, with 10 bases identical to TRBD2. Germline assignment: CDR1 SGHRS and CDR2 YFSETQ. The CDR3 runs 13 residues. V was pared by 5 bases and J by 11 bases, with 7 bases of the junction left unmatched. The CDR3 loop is CASREREGVKQFF. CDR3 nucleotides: TGCGCCAGCAGGGAGCGGGAGGGAGTCAAGCAGTTCTTC.

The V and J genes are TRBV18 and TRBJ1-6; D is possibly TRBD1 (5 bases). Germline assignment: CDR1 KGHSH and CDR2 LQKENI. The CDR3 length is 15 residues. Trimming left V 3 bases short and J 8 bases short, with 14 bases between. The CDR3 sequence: CASSPSAGRDSPLHF. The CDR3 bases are TGTGCCAGCTCACCCTCGGCAGGGAGGGATTCACCCCTCCACTTT.

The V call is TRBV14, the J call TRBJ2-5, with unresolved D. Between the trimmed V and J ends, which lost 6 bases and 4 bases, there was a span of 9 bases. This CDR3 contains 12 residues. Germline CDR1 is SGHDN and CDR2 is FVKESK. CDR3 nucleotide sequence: TGTGCCAGCAGGCAACTGGGAGAGACCCAGTACTTC. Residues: CASRQLGETQYF.

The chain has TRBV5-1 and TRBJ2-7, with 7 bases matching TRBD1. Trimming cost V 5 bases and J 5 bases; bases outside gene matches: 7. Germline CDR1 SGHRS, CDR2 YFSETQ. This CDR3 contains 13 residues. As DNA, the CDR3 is TGCGCCAGCAGTTGGTACGACAGGGACGAGCAGTACTTC. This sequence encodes CASSWYDRDEQYF.

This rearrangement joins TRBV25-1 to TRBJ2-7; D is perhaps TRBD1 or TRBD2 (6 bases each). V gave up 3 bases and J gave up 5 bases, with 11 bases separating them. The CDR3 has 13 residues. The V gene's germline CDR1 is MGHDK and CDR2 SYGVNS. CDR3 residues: CASSDQGRNEQYF. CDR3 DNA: TGTGCCAGCAGTGATCAGGGGAGGAACGAGCAGTACTTC.